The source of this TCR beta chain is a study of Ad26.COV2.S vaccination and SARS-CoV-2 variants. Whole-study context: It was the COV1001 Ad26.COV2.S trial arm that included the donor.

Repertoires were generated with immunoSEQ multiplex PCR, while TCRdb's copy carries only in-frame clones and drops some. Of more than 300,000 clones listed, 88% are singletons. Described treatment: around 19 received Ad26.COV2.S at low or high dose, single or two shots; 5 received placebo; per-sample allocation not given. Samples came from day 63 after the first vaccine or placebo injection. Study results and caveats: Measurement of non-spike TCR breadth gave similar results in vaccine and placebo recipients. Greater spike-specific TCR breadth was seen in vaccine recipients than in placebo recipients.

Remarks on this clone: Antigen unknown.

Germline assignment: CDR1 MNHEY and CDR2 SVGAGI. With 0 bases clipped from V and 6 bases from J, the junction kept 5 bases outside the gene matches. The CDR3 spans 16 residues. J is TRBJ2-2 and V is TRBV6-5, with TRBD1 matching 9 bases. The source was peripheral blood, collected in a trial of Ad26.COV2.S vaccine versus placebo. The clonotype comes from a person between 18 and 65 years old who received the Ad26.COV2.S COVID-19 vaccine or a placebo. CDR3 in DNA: TGTGCCAGCAGTTACTCGAGGACAGGGGTCCCCGGGGAGCTGTTTTTT. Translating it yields CASSYSRTGVPGELFF.